The rows below give T cell receptor beta chains drawn from one sample of a study of cytomegalovirus exposure and HLA in healthy donors. Assay: immunoSEQ multiplex PCR; the TCRdb copy retains only in-frame clones and omits some. The sample records around 180,000 clones, under 85% being singletons. The sequencing input was PBMCs. The receptors come from a man younger than 35 in good health and CMV-seronegative. The conserved cysteine and the conserved F or W are not part of the CDR3 here. The order of the fields is CDR3 length, V gene, CDR3 protein.

10 TRBV7-9 ASSLVAEKLF
12 TRBV29-1 SVEEVETGYGYT
9 TRBV2 ASRRYNEQF
14 TRBV6-1 ASSDIRGGKTYEQY
14 TRBV6-5 ASSWGPAGGAETQY
15 TRBV2 ASSKNPRDSEYYEQY
11 TRBV6-5 ASRSGTGTEAF
13 TRBV7-2 ASSSRRGSSYEQY
13 TRBV5-1 ASSFALAGGNEQF
13 TRBV5-4 ASSWGGRGNTEAF
13 TRBV4-2 ASSQDSPLWETQY
10 TRBV27 ASSQGVNEQF
14 TRBV10-1 ASSEGQGKRQETQY
12 TRBV7-9 ASSFPDKNYEQY
12 TRBV7-9 ASSYPGGGDEQF
13 TRBV5-1 ASSLASAGRFEQY
14 TRBV28 ASSLGASAGVYGYT
13 TRBV2 ASSETGGDYNEQF
12 TRBV6-1 ASSDGQGGEKLF
16 TRBV19 ASTATAQVFFSTDTQY
14 TRBV2 ASREDRGSFNQPQH
13 TRBV2 ASSLYRGSNNEQF
15 TRBV5-1 ASSSIAGGLAKNIQY
15 TRBV4-2 ASSQPGGTGNTGELF
13 TRBV27 ATRGGSSYNSPLH
13 TRBV27 ASRPVARDSYGYT
13 TRBV7-9 ASSLTSGGTDTQY
12 TRBV5-4 ASRSSGTAETQY
13 TRBV6-1 ASSEDGTGAYEQY
11 TRBV6-6 ASSFLTVHEQF
11 TRBV5-4 ASSLSGSEKLF
17 TRBV19 ASSPWWTGSSSGANVLT
11 TRBV29-1 SVGSIAANEQY
15 TRBV19 ASSPSSGRFLTDTQY
13 TRBV12-5 ASDERDSDRDTQY
12 TRBV5-4 ASSLVGGGYEQY
17 TRBV2 ASNLGAGSMKMNSYEQY
12 TRBV27 ASSQGQNQETQY
11 TRBV29-1 SVREGHFYGYT
15 TRBV5-1 ASSGVAGPPSGYEQY
12 TRBV9 ASSVGGDSTEAF
14 TRBV15 ATSRGTQSSTDTQY
14 TRBV18 ASSTTTGVGNTEAF
10 TRBV30 AWSLVMTPLH
14 TRBV13 ASSLLGQKNTGELF
13 TRBV10-3 AISEGRLSNQPQH
12 TRBV10-2 ASSIAVLGDTQY
14 TRBV19 ASSVPKGAVNTEAF
11 TRBV19 ATRVRICYGYT
14 TRBV6-6 ATQDVQGHFNYGYT
12 TRBV19 ASSLQGMNTEAF
13 TRBV5-1 ASSGGNSGANVLT
14 TRBV29-1 SVSGTGETYNYGYT
14 TRBV28 ASSLGRGLAVPEQF
11 TRBV6-1 ASSWDTNYGYT
9 TRBV5-4 ASSEQDEQY
10 TRBV7-2 ASSSDRTTQY